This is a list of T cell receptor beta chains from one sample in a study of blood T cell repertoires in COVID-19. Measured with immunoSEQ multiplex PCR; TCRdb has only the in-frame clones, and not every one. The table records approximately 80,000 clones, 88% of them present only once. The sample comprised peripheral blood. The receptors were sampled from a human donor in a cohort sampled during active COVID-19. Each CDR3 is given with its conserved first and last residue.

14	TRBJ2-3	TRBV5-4	CASSLGGGLNTQYF
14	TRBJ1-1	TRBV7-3	CASSQQGAGTEAFF
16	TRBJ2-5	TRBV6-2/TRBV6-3	CASSRGTSGGEETQYF
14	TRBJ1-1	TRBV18	CASSQDRGYTEAFF
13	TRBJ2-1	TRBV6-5	CASSRLTSDEQFF
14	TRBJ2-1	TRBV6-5	CASWGVTSYNEQFF
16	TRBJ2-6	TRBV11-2	CASSPALGPGANVLTF
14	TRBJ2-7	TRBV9	CASSVVGTGGEQYF
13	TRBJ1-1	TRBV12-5	CASGLQAVTEAFF
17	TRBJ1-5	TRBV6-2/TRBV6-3	CASSYWAGWDGNQPQHF
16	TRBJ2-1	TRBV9	CASSVHGGTRSNEQFF
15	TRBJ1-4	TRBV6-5	CASSYSLPGAEKLFF
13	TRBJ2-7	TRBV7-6	CASSSSRGGVPYF
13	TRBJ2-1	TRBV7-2	CASSLSIRDEQFF
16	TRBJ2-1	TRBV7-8	CASSSDRDRGRNEQFF
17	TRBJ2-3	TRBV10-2	CASSDWGERDGIDTQYF
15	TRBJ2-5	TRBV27	CASSLSWTAPGTQYF
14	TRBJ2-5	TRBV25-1	CASASVSRVETQYF
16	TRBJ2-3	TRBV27	CASSLSAVPSTDTQYF
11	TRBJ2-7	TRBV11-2	CASSLAGSYYF
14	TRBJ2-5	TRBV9	CASSVGLAQETQYF
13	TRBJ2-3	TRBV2	CARRDRITDTQYF
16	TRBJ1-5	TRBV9	CASSVVAGGGNQPQHF
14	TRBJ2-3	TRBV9	CASSAIAGGGTQYF
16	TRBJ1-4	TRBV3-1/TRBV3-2	CASSQRGSGTNEKLFF
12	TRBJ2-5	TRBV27	CASGRPGETQYF
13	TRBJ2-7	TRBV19	CASAQGVPYEQYF
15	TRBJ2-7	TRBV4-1	CASSQVATGAYEQYF
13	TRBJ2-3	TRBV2	CASKTSSTDTQYF
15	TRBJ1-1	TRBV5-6	CASSLVGQLNTEAFF
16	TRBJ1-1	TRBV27	CASSPPLGQGGTEAFF
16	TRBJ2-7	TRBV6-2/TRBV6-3	CASSKLPGQGNYEQYF
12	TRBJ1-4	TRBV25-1	CASRDPGEKLFF
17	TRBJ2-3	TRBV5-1	CASSLSGREGSTDTQYF
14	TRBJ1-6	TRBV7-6	CASSPRQGFSPLHF
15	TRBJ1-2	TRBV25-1	CASSRTGGAVHGYTF
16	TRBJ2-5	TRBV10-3	CAISRPGTGTRETQYF
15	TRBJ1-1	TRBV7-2	CASSFGGREGTEAFF
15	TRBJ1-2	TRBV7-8	CASSWGSGPDGGYTF
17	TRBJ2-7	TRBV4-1	CASSQGLAGVFSYEQYF
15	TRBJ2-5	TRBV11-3	CASSLERGFQETQYF
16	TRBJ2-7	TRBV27	CASSRSSSGRLYEQYF
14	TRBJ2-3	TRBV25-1	CASSGTGGTDTQYF
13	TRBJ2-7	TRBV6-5	CASRAGTGNEQYF
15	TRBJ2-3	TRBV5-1	CASSGATGGTDTQYF